The rows below give T cell receptor beta chains drawn from one sample of a study of early T cells in non-severe SARS-CoV-2 infection. One entry per CDR3 protein, called by TCRdb with MiXCR from the 5' RACE reads. The data contain 85,000 to 90,000 distinct CDR3 sequences, about 15% of them singletons. The material sequenced was whole blood. The receptors were gathered from an adult who was a healthcare worker with PCR-confirmed SARS-CoV-2 infection or an uninfected control (not recorded which). The CDR3 runs from the conserved cysteine through the conserved F or W. Each record gives: clone size, D gene, J gene, V gene, CDR3 protein, CDR3 DNA. The D gene is left open where the match is weak. Some rows have no size entry. The others give once, few or many, or a class for an expanded clone.

few	.	TRBJ2-3	TRBV20-1	CSASADTQYF	TGCAGTGCGTCGGCAGATACGCAGTATTTT
.	.	TRBJ2-7	TRBV6-5	CASSYSTGVREQYF	TGTGCCAGCAGTTACTCGACAGGTGTGCGCGAGCAGTACTTC
few	TRBD2	TRBJ2-1	TRBV9	CASSVAAGGRLREQFF	TGTGCCAGCAGCGTAGCGGCGGGGGGGCGCTTGCGTGAGCAGTTCTTC
.	.	TRBJ2-7	TRBV25-1	CASSELGLTAEQYF	TGTGCCAGCAGTGAATTAGGGCTAACAGCCGAGCAGTACTTC
.	TRBD1	TRBJ1-1	TRBV27	CASSLLRGQAFF	TGTGCCAGCAGTTTATTGAGGGGGCAAGCTTTCTTT
once	.	TRBJ1-1	TRBV9	CASSVVPLAENTEAFF	TGTGCCAGCAGCGTAGTACCCCTCGCCGAGAACACTGAAGCTTTCTTT
.	.	TRBJ1-1	TRBV6-2/TRBV6-3	CASSYSLQRDTEAFF	TGTGCCAGCAGTTACTCCTTACAGAGGGACACTGAAGCTTTCTTT
many	.	TRBJ2-7	TRBV11-2	CATRDGGLGGAGYEQYF	TGTGCCACCCGGGATGGAGGGCTCGGCGGCGCGGGTTACGAGCAGTACTTC
.	.	TRBJ2-7	TRBV6-2/TRBV6-3	CASTPGQSYEQYF	TGTGCCAGCACCCCTGGACAGAGCTACGAGCAGTACTTC
.	TRBD1	TRBJ1-5	TRBV14	CASSQGTGPQHF	TGTGCCAGCAGCCAAGGGACAGGGCCCCAGCATTTT
.	.	TRBJ2-1	TRBV20-1	CSARPQNYNEQFF	TGCAGTGCTAGACCCCAAAACTACAATGAGCAGTTCTTC
.	.	TRBJ2-5	TRBV20-1	CSARVPGTQETQYF	TGCAGTGCTAGAGTCCCGGGAACCCAAGAGACCCAGTACTTC
many	.	TRBJ1-3	TRBV7-2	CASSRSGNTIYF	TGTGCCAGCAGCAGGTCTGGAAACACCATATATTTT
few	.	TRBJ1-5	TRBV7-8	CASSLGQVTYSNQPQHF	TGTGCCAGCAGCTTAGGACAGGTTACGTATAGCAATCAGCCCCAGCATTTT
few	TRBD1	TRBJ2-5	TRBV7-2	CASSLGQHQETQYF	TGTGCCAGCAGCCTGGGACAGCATCAAGAGACCCAGTACTTC
.	.	TRBJ2-3	TRBV5-5	CASSLAGSGITDTQYF	TGTGCCAGCAGCTTGGCCGGCAGCGGAATCACAGATACGCAGTATTTT
many	.	TRBJ2-7	TRBV28	CASSLPPRKRTYEQYF	TGTGCCAGCAGTTTACCCCCACGCAAGAGAACCTACGAGCAGTACTTC
few	.	TRBJ1-4	TRBV10-3	CAIELEGSTNEKLFF	TGTGCCATCGAGCTCGAGGGCTCAACTAATGAAAAACTGTTTTTT
few	.	TRBJ1-2	TRBV6-1	CASWRGAYGYTF	TGTGCCAGCTGGCGAGGGGCCTATGGCTACACCTTC
few	.	TRBJ2-5	TRBV7-7	CASSLAGSVETQYF	TGTGCTAGCAGCTTAGCCGGCTCAGTCGAGACCCAGTACTTC
.	.	TRBJ2-3	TRBV14	CASSQQTWDTQYF	TGTGCCAGCAGCCAACAGACTTGGGATACGCAGTATTTT
many	.	TRBJ1-5	TRBV18	CASSPNSNQPQHF	TGTGCCAGCTCACCCAATAGCAATCAGCCCCAGCATTTT
few	.	TRBJ1-2	TRBV7-2	CASSRDPLGSGNGYTF	TGTGCCAGCAGCAGAGACCCCCTGGGGTCTGGGAATGGCTACACCTTC
many	.	TRBJ1-5	TRBV10-2	CASRTASYQPQHF	TGCGCCAGCAGGACAGCTTCATATCAGCCCCAGCATTTT
many	.	TRBJ1-5	TRBV6-5	CASTRVLGHQPQHF	TGTGCCAGCACCCGGGTTCTTGGGCATCAGCCCCAGCATTTT
few	.	TRBJ2-2	TRBV19	CASSTSHEPESGPGELFF	TGTGCCAGTAGTACTTCCCATGAACCCGAGTCGGGGCCCGGGGAGCTGTTTTTT
.	.	TRBJ1-4	TRBV30	CAWSAGNEKLFF	TGTGCCTGGAGTGCGGGCAATGAAAAACTGTTTTTT
.	TRBD1	TRBJ2-7	TRBV11-2	CASSLDRGQREQYF	TGTGCCAGCAGCTTAGACAGGGGGCAGAGGGAGCAGTACTTC
.	.	TRBJ1-1	TRBV7-9	CASSYRDVAEAFF	TGTGCCAGCAGCTACAGGGACGTTGCTGAAGCTTTCTTT
.	TRBD1	TRBJ2-3	TRBV28	CASSRDRGQDTQYF	TGTGCCAGCAGCCGGGACAGGGGGCAAGATACGCAGTATTTT
few	.	TRBJ1-3	TRBV9	CASSASGRISGNTIYF	TGTGCCAGCAGCGCTTCCGGACGGATCTCTGGAAACACCATATATTTT
few	.	TRBJ1-1	TRBV28	CASSPRERRMNTEAFF	TGTGCCAGCAGTCCACGTGAGAGGCGAATGAACACTGAAGCTTTCTTT
.	.	TRBJ2-1	TRBV29-1	CSVVGGLPNEQFF	TGCAGCGTTGTGGGCGGACTCCCTAATGAGCAGTTCTTC
many	TRBD2	TRBJ2-1	TRBV19	CASRTPWTSGGGNEQFF	TGTGCCAGTAGGACCCCTTGGACTAGCGGGGGGGGCAATGAGCAGTTCTTC
.	.	TRBJ2-1	TRBV9	CASSRTSSSYNEQFF	TGTGCCAGCAGCCGGACCTCTAGCTCCTACAATGAGCAGTTCTTT
few	.	TRBJ1-2	TRBV6-6	CASIGLPLTWNYGYTF	TGTGCCAGCATCGGCCTCCCCCTAACTTGGAACTATGGCTACACCTTC
.	.	TRBJ2-1	TRBV5-6	CASSQGHNPGHNEQFF	TGTGCCAGCAGCCAGGGACACAACCCGGGACACAATGAGCAGTTCTTC
.	.	TRBJ2-7	TRBV28	CASSLFRSSYEQYF	TGTGCCAGCAGTTTGTTCCGGAGCTCCTACGAGCAGTACTTC
many	.	TRBJ2-1	TRBV29-1	CSVEETRGNEQFF	TGCAGCGTTGAAGAGACGAGGGGCAATGAGCAGTTCTTC
few	.	TRBJ2-5	TRBV7-9	CASSLRWGSTQETQYF	TGTGCCAGCAGCTTAAGGTGGGGCAGTACTCAAGAGACCCAGTACTTC
.	.	TRBJ2-7	TRBV5-1	CASSRPGVYEQYF	TGCGCCAGCAGTAGACCAGGGGTTTACGAGCAGTACTTC
.	TRBD2	TRBJ2-3	TRBV12-3/TRBV12-4	CASSQLAGGPDTQYF	TGTGCCAGCAGTCAACTAGCGGGGGGGCCCGATACGCAGTATTTT
.	.	TRBJ2-2	TRBV7-2	CASSRPGLQVDTGELFF	TGTGCCAGCAGCCGCCCGGGACTTCAAGTAGACACCGGGGAGCTGTTTTTT
.	TRBD1	TRBJ1-2	TRBV12-3/TRBV12-4	CASSLAGGYGYTF	TGTGCCAGCAGTTTGGCAGGGGGCTATGGCTACACCTTC
few	.	TRBJ2-5	TRBV25-1	CASRSETQYF	TGTGCCAGCCGGTCAGAGACCCAGTACTTC
many	.	TRBJ2-3	TRBV5-6	CASSLVVGVTDTQYF	TGTGCCAGCAGCTTAGTCGTGGGGGTGACGGATACGCAGTATTTT
few	TRBD2	TRBJ2-3	TRBV13	CASNHRTSGTDTQYF	TGTGCCAGCAACCATCGGACTAGCGGCACAGATACGCAGTATTTT
.	TRBD1	TRBJ2-1	TRBV16	CASSQSTGGRNEQFF	TGTGCCAGCAGCCAATCAACAGGGGGTCGCAATGAGCAGTTCTTC